The clone carrying this T cell receptor beta chain turned up a few times. This CDR3 has 15 amino acids. In germline, CDR1 is LGHNA, CDR2 YNFKEQ. Trimming stripped 2 bases from V and 2 bases from J, with 10 bases between. Sequenced by immunoSEQ multiplex PCR; TCRdb stores in-frame clones only, minus some. The table lists 30,000 to 40,000 clones, less than 85% of them singletons, with 7.1% in the top ten. This sample was included in a study of STAT5B mutations in CD4+ large granular lymphocyte leukemia. The V and J genes are TRBV4-2 and TRBJ1-5; D is unresolved. This sequence originates from a human donor in good health. Sequencing used CD4+ T cells from blood buffy coats. In nucleotides, the CDR3 is TGTGCCAGCAGCCAACCCGGGTACGGCAATCAGCCCCAGCATTTT. Translated, it gives CASSQPGYGNQPQHF.